The entry below gives a single T cell receptor beta chain sequence along with its context. The data derive from a study of early stage breast cancer tumors. V dropped 11 bases and J dropped 0 bases, with 15 bases sitting between them. Germline lookup yields CDR1 ENHRY and CDR2 SYGVKD. The CDR3 runs to 14 residues. TCRdb keeps only in-frame clones here, not all; method: immunoSEQ multiplex PCR. The table lists tens of thousands of clones, about 83% of them singletons. This receptor was obtained from a person aged 45 to 59 with breast cancer. The sequenced sample was blood. The chain has TRBV10-3 and TRBJ2-3; D is perhaps TRBD1 or TRBD2 (6 bases each). This CDR3 reads CAVKRGTSTDTQYF. The CDR3, as DNA: TGTGCCGTAAAGAGGGGGACTAGCACAGATACGCAGTATTTT.